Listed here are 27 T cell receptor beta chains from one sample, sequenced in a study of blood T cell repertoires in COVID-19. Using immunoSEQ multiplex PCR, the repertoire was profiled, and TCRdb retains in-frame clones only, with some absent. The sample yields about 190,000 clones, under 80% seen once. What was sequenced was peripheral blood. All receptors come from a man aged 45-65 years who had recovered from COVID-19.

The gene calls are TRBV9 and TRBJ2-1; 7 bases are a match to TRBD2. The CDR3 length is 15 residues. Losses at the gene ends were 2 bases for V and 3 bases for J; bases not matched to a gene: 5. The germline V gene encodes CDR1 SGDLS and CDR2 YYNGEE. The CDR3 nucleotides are TGTGCCAGCAGCGTCGGCGGGAGCTACTACAATGAGCAGTTCTTC. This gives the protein CASSVGGSYYNEQFF.

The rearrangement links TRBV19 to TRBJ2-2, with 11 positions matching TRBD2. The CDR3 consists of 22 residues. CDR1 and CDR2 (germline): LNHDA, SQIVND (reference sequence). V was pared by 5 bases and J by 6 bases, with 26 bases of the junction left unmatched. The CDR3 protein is CASSLTLRDREASGRFSGELFF. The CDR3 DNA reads TGTGCCAGTAGTCTTACCCTCCGGGACAGGGAAGCTAGCGGGAGGTTCTCCGGGGAGCTGTTTTTT.

The chain's CDR3 is CASSGVGANVLTF. The CDR3 bases are TGTGCCAGCAGCGGCGTGGGGGCCAACGTCCTGACTTTC. This rearrangement joins TRBV9 to TRBJ2-6; D gene unclear. There are 13 residues in the CDR3. V dropped 3 bases and J dropped 4 bases, with 5 bases sitting between them. Germline values: CDR1 SGDLS, CDR2 YYNGEE.

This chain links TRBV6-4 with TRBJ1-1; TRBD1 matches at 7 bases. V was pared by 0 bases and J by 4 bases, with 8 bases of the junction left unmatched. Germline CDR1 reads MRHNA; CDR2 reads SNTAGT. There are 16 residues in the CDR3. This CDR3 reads CASSDSFATGLTEAFF. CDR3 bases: TGTGCCAGCAGTGACTCGTTCGCGACAGGGCTCACTGAAGCTTTCTTT.

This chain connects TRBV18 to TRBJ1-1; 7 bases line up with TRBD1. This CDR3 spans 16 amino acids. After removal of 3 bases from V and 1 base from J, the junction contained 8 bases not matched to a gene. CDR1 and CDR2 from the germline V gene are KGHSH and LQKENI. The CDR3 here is CASSPIPGQQNTEAFF. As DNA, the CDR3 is TGTGCCAGCTCACCTATACCGGGACAGCAGAACACTGAAGCTTTCTTT.

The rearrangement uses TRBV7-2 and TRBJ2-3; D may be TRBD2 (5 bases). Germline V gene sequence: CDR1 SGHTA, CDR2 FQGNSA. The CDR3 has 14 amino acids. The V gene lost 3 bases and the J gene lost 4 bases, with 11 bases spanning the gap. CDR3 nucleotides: TGTGCCAGCAGCTTCCACGGGATGTCAGATACGCAGTATTTT. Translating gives CASSFHGMSDTQYF.

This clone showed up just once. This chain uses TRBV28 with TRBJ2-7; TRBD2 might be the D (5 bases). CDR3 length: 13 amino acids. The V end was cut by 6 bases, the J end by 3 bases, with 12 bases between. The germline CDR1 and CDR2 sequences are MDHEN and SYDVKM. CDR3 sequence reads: CASRNSGGYEQYF. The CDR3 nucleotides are TGTGCCAGCAGGAATAGTGGAGGCTACGAGCAGTACTTC.

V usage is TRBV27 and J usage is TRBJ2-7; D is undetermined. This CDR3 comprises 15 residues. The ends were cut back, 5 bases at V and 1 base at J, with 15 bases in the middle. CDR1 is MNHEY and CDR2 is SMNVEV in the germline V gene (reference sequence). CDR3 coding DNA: TGTGCCAGCAGTGGCCGGGTCACCGGATCCTACGAGCAGTACTTC. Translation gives CASSGRVTGSYEQYF.

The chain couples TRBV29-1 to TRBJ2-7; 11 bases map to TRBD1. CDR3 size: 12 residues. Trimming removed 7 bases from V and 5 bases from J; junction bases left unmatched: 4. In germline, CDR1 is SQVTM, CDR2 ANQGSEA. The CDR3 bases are TGCAGCGGCTGGACAGGGGGCGACGAGCAGTACTTC. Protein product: CSGWTGGDEQYF.

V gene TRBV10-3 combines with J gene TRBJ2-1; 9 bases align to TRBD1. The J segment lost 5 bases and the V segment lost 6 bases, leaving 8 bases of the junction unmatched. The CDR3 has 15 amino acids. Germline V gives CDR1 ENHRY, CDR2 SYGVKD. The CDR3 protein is CAIRPGTGSDNEQFF. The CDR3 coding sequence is TGTGCCATCAGACCCGGGACAGGGAGCGACAATGAGCAGTTCTTC.

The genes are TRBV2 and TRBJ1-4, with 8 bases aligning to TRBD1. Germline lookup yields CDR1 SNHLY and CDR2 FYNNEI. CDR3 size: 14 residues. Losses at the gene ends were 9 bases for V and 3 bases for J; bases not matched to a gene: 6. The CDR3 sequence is CASNRQGPNEKLFF. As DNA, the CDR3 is TGTGCCAGTAACCGACAGGGGCCTAATGAAAAACTGTTTTTT.

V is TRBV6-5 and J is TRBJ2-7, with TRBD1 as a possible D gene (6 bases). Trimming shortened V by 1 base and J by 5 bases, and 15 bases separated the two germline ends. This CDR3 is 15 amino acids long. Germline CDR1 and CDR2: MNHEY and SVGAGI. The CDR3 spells CASSYLGRTAHEQYF. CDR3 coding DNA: TGTGCCAGCAGTTACTTAGGGCGGACAGCTCACGAGCAGTACTTC.

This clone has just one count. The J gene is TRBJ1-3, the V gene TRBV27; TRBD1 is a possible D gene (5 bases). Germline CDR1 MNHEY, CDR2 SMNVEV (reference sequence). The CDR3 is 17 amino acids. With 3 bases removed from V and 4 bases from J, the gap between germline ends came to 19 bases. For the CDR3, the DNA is TGTGCCAGCAGTTTGGATAGGACCTCGAGGACAGGAAACACCATATATTTT. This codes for CASSLDRTSRTGNTIYF.

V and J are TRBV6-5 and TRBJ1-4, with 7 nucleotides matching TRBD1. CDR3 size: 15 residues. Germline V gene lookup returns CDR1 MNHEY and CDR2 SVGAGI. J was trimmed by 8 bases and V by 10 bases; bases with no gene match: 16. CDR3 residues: CAIAPRPTGFEKLFF. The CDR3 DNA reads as TGTGCCATCGCCCCGAGACCGACAGGGTTCGAAAAACTGTTTTTT.

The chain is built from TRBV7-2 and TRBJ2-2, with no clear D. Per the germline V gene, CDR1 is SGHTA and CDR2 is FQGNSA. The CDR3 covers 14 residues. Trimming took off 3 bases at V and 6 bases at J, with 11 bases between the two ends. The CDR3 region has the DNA TGTGCCAGCAGCTTCGACTGGGTGTCCGGGGAGCTGTTTTTT. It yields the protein CASSFDWVSGELFF.

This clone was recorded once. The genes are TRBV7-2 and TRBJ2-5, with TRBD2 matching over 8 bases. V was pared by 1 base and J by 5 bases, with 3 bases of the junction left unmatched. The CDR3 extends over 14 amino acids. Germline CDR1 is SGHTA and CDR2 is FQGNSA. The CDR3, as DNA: TGTGCCAGCAGCTTAGGAGGCGGGAGGGAGACCCAGTACTTC. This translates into CASSLGGGRETQYF. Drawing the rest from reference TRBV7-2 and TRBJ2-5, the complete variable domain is GAGVSQSPSNKVTEKGKDVELRCDPISGHTALYWYRQSLGQGLEFLIYFQGNSAPDKSGLPSDRFSAERTGGSVSTLTIQRTQQEDSAVYLCASSLGGGRETQYFGPGTRLLVL.

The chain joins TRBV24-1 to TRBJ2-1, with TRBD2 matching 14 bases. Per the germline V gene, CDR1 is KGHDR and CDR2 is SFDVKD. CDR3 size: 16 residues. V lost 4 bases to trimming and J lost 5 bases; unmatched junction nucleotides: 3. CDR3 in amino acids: CATSDPGLAGDNEQFF. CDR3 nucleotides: TGTGCCACCAGTGACCCGGGACTAGCGGGAGACAATGAGCAGTTCTTC.

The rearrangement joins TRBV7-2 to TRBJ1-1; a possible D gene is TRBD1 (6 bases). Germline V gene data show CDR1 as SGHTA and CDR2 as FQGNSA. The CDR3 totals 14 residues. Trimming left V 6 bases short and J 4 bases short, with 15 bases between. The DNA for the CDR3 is TGTGCCAGCAGACTGGGTGGGGGCTTCACTGAAGCTTTCTTT. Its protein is CASRLGGGFTEAFF.

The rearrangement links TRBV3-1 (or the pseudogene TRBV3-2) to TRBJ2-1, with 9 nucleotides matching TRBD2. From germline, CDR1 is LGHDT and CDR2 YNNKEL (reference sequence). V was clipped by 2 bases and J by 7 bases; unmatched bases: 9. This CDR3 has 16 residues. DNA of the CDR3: TGTGCCAGCAGCCAACTAGCGGGACCCCCTGGGAATGAGCAGTTCTTC. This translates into CASSQLAGPPGNEQFF.

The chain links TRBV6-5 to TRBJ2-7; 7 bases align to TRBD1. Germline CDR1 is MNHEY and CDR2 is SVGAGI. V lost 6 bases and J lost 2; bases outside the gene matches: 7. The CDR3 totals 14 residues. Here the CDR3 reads CASRTPGQPYEQYF. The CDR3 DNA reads TGTGCCAGCAGGACTCCGGGACAGCCCTACGAGCAGTACTTC.

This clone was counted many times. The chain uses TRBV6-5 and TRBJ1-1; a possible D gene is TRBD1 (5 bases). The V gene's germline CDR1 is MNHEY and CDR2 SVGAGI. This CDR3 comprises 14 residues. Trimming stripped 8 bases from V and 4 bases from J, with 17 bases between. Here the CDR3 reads CASFTSSGGTEAFF. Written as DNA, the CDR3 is TGTGCCAGCTTTACATCCAGCGGGGGCACTGAAGCTTTCTTT.

DNA for the CDR3: TGCGCCAGCAGAGCGGACAGGGGACCGGATCAGCCCCAGCATTTT. This gives the protein CASRADRGPDQPQHF. The chain is built from TRBV10-2 and TRBJ1-5; 9 positions agree with TRBD1. The CDR3 is made up of 15 amino acids. Germline CDR1 is WSHSY and CDR2 is SAAADI. After removal of 6 bases from V and 5 bases from J, the junction contained 8 bases not matched to a gene.

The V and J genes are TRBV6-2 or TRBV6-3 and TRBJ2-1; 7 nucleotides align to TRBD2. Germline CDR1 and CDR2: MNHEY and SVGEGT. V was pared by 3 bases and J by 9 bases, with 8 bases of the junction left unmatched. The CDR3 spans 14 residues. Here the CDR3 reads CASSYFAGELEQFF. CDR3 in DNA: TGTGCCAGCAGTTATTTTGCGGGAGAGCTTGAGCAGTTCTTC.

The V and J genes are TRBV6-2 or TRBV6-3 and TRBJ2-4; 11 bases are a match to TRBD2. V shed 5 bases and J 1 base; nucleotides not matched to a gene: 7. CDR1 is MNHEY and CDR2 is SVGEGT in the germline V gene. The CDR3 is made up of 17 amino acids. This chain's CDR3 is CASSKGLAELAKNIQYF. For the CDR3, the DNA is TGTGCCAGCAGTAAGGGACTAGCGGAGTTGGCCAAAAACATTCAGTACTTC.

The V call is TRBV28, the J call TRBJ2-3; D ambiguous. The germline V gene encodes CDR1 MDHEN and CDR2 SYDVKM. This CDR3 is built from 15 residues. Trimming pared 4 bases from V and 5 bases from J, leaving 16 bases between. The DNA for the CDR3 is TGTGCCAGCAGTTCCGGAGTTAAGGAAGGAGATACGCAGTATTTT. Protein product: CASSSGVKEGDTQYF.

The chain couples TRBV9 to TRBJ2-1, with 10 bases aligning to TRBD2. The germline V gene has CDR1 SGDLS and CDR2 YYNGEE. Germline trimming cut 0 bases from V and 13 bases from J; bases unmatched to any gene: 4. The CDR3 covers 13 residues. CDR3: CASSVGLAGEQFF. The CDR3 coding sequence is TGTGCCAGCAGCGTAGGTCTAGCGGGAGAACAGTTCTTC.

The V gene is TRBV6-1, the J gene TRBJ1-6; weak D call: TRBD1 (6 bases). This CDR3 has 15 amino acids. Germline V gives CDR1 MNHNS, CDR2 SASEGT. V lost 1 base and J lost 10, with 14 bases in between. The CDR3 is CASSEEGQGSSPLHF. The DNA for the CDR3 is TGTGCCAGCAGTGAAGAGGGTCAGGGGAGCTCACCCCTCCACTTT.